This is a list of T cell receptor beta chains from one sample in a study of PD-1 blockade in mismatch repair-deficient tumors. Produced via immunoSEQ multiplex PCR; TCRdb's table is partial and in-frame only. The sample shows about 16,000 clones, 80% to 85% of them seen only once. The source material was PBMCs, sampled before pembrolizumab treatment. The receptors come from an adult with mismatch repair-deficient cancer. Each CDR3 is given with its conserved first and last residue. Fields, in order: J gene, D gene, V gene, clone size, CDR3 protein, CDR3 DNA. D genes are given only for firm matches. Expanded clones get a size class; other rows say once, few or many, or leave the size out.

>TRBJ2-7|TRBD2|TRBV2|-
CASSVGGSQGYEQYF
TGTGCCAGCAGTGTGGGCGGGAGTCAGGGATACGAGCAGTACTTC
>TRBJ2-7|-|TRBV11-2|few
CASSRSEQYF
TGTGCCAGCAGCCGTTCCGAGCAGTACTTC
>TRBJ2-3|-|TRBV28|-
CASSLLPSTDTQYF
TGTGCCAGCAGTTTACTACCCAGCACAGATACGCAGTATTTT
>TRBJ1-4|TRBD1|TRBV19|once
CASLPPQTGEKLFF
TGTGCCAGCCTCCCCCCACAGACAGGGGAAAAACTGTTTTTT
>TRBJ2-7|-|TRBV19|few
CASSSGLSYEQYF
TGTGCCAGTAGTTCCGGCCTCTCCTACGAGCAGTACTTC
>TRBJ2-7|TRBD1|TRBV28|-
CASSYPPGTGDSYEQYF
TGTGCCAGCAGTTACCCACCCGGGACAGGGGACTCCTACGAGCAGTACTTC
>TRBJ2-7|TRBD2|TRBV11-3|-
CASSLDLSYLSSGSRYEQYF
TGTGCCAGCAGCTTAGATCTTTCATATCTTTCTAGCGGGAGTAGGTACGAGCAGTACTTC
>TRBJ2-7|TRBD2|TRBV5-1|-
CASSPTLADEQYF
TGCGCCAGCAGCCCTACACTAGCGGACGAGCAGTACTTC
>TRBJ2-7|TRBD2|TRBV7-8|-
CASSLGLAGSYEQYF
TGTGCCAGCAGCTTAGGACTAGCGGGATCTTACGAGCAGTACTTC
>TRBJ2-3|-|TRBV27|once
CASSYSGLTTQYF
TGTGCCAGCAGCTACTCCGGGTTGACTACGCAGTATTTT
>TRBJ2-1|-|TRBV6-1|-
CASAKSGSYNEQFF
TGTGCCAGCGCCAAGTCAGGGTCCTACAATGAGCAGTTCTTC
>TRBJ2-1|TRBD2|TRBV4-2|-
CASSQDWGGREQFF
TGTGCCAGCAGCCAAGATTGGGGAGGGAGAGAGCAGTTCTTC
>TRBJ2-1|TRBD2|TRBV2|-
CASRAGTSGKQFF
TGTGCCAGCAGGGCTGGGACTAGCGGAAAGCAGTTCTTC
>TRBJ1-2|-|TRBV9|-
CASSPPGTKGHGYTF
TGTGCCAGCAGCCCACCCGGGACAAAGGGGCATGGCTACACCTTC
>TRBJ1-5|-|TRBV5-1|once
CASSPGDSNQPQHF
TGCGCCAGCAGCCCCGGGGACAGCAATCAGCCCCAGCATTTT
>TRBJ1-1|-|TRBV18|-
CASSPPSRGSNTEAFF
TGTGCCAGCTCACCACCGTCTCGCGGATCGAACACTGAAGCTTTCTTT
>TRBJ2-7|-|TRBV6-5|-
CASSTASAYEQYF
TGTGCCAGCAGTACCGCATCGGCCTACGAGCAGTACTTC
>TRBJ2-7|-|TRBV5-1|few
CASSLEWPHEQYF
TGCGCCAGCAGCTTGGAGTGGCCCCACGAGCAGTACTTC
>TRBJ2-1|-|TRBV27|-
CASSLGTGTYNEQFF
TGTGCCAGCAGTCTGGGGACTGGTACCTACAATGAGCAGTTCTTC
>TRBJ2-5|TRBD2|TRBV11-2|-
CASRGLQETQYF
TGTGCCAGCAGGGGACTACAAGAGACCCAGTACTTC
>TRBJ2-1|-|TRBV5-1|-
CASSFPGANEQFF
TGCGCCAGCAGCTTTCCGGGGGCGAATGAGCAGTTCTTC
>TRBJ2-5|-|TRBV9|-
CASSSRPQGTQYF
TGTGCCAGCAGCTCCAGACCCCAAGGGACCCAGTACTTC
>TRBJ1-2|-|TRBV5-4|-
CASSLGGLLYTF
TGTGCCAGCAGCTTGGGCGGGTTGCTATACACCTTC
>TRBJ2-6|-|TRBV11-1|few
CASSTGLSGANVLTF
TGTGCCAGCAGCACCGGACTATCTGGGGCCAACGTCCTGACTTTC
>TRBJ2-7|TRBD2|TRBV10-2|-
CASSENPGGSYEQYF
TGCGCCAGCAGTGAAAATCCGGGAGGGTCCTACGAGCAGTACTTC
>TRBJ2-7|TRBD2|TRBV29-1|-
CSTMTSYDYEQYF
TGCAGCACCATGACTAGCTACGACTACGAGCAGTACTTC
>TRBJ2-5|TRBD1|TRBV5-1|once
CASSLYRGQQETQYF
TGCGCCAGCAGCTTGTACAGGGGCCAGCAAGAGACCCAGTACTTC
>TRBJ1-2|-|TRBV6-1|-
CASSAGTPHYGYTF
TGTGCCAGCTCTGCAGGGACACCACACTATGGCTACACCTTC
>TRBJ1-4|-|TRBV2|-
CASSDIGSRNEKLFF
TGTGCCAGCAGTGATATTGGGTCCAGAAATGAAAAACTGTTTTTT
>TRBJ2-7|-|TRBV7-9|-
CASNNRSSYEQYF
TGTGCCAGCAACAACAGGAGCTCCTACGAGCAGTACTTC